The entry below gives a single T cell receptor beta chain sequence along with its context. This entry belongs to a study of blood T cell repertoires in COVID-19. Overall study: Some COVID-19 samples were acute and others convalescent; all came from the United States, Italy and Spain. Sources were T cells, B-cell-depleted T cells, or PBMCs; the material itself was cDNA or gDNA.

The data were produced by immunoSEQ multiplex PCR, yet TCRdb's version contains in-frame clones alone and is incomplete. The table records more than 200,000 clones, more than 85% of them present only once. Looked up from germline, CDR1 is SEHNR and CDR2 is FQNEAQ (reference sequence). The CDR3 extends over 15 amino acids. V was cut by 5 bases and J by 5 bases, with 15 bases left in between. Everyone who took part was roughly 18 to 90 years old, and they came from 24 US areas. Recovered Cohort 3 donors showed two negative PCRs, clearance, or symptom resolution. The sequence was collected from a woman aged 50 to 65 who had recovered from COVID-19. The chain links TRBV7-9 to TRBJ1-4; D may be TRBD1 (6 bases). The sample taken for sequencing was PBMCs or T cells enriched from blood (not recorded which). The CDR3 DNA follows: TGTGCCAGCAGCCCCCTTGGCAGGGGCAATGAAAAACTGTTTTTT. This codes for CASSPLGRGNEKLFF.